This entry lists 10 T cell receptor beta chains sequenced from one sample in a study of shared clonotypes between healthy human individuals. Clones were sequenced by immunoSEQ multiplex PCR, and TCRdb holds only the in-frame ones, with some missing. Here the sample spans about 2.4 million clones, 90% to 95% being singletons. The sample consisted of naive CD4+ T cells from PBMCs. Noted subset: CD45RA+ positively selected. These receptors were taken from a man aged 18-30 years in good health. Some clones in this sample may be carry-over from other donors' samples.

The rearrangement joins TRBV10-3 to TRBJ2-1; D is perhaps TRBD2 (8 bases). V was cut by 3 bases and J by 8 bases, with 17 bases left in between. Germline V gene sequence: CDR1 ENHRY, CDR2 SYGVKD. This CDR3 is built from 15 residues. The CDR3 region is CAISEGGGRRDEQFF. In nucleotides, the CDR3 is TGTGCCATCAGTGAAGGGGGCGGGAGGCGGGATGAGCAGTTCTTC.

The chain joins TRBV29-1 to TRBJ2-4; D ambiguous. CDR1 is SQVTM and CDR2 is ANQGSEA in the germline V gene. CDR3 length: 14 residues. Trimming shortened V by 0 bases and J by 9 bases, and 15 bases separated the two germline ends. CDR3 in amino acids: CSVEDRLTSSIQYF. DNA of the CDR3: TGCAGCGTTGAAGATCGCCTAACTTCCAGCATTCAGTACTTC. Supplemented by reference TRBV29-1 and TRBJ2-4, the full variable domain reads SAVISQKPSRDICQRGTSLTIQCQVDSQVTMMFWYRQQPGQSLTLIATANQGSEATYESGFVIDKFPISRPNLTFSTLTVSNMSPEDSSIYLCSVEDRLTSSIQYFGAGTRLSVL.

The chain joins TRBV5-8 to TRBJ1-5; weak D call: TRBD1 (5 bases). CDR1 is SGHTS, CDR2 YDEGEE, per germline. The CDR3 totals 17 residues. Trimming removed 1 base at V and 2 bases at J, with 16 bases between. DNA for the CDR3: TGTGCCAGCAGCTTGATTTGGGGCGATGACGGCAATCAGCCCCAGCATTTT. Translated: CASSLIWGDDGNQPQHF.

V and J are TRBV5-1 and TRBJ2-3; 7 nucleotides align to TRBD2. The CDR3 is 16 amino acids. CDR1 is SGHRS and CDR2 is YFSETQ in the germline V gene. The J segment lost 0 bases and the V segment lost 2 bases, leaving 6 bases of the junction unmatched. The CDR3 DNA sequence: TGCGCCAGCAGCTTACGTAGGCGGGGGAGCACAGATACGCAGTATTTT. Its translation is CASSLRRRGSTDTQYF.

The chain links TRBV4-3 to TRBJ1-2; 7 nucleotides agree with TRBD1. CDR3 size: 14 residues. The ends lost 0 bases at V and 6 bases at J; junction bases unmatched: 4. Germline V lookup: CDR1 LGHNA, CDR2 YSLEER. The CDR3 DNA is TGCGCCAGCAGCCAAGAGGCTACAGGGGATGGCTACACCTTC. Protein: CASSQEATGDGYTF.

This sequence joins TRBV29-1 and TRBJ2-4, with TRBD2 matching over 10 bases. The CDR3 has 13 amino acids. Germline CDR1 is SQVTM and CDR2 is ANQGSEA. Losses at the gene ends were 3 bases for V and 15 bases for J; bases not matched to a gene: 11. The CDR3 is CSVERLAGVGGYF. The CDR3 coding sequence is TGCAGCGTTGAGAGGCTAGCGGGGGTAGGAGGGTACTTC.

The chain links TRBV6-5 to TRBJ1-1; D may be TRBD1 (6 bases). Germline values: CDR1 MNHEY, CDR2 SVGAGI. This CDR3 spans 15 amino acids. V was pared by 8 bases and J by 4 bases, with 20 bases between. The DNA for the CDR3 is TGTGCCAGCGGACTGCCCGACAGGTTCTTCACTGAAGCTTTCTTT. Its translation: CASGLPDRFFTEAFF.

The rearrangement uses TRBV5-8 and TRBJ2-5; D is undetermined. Germline CDR1 reads SGHTS; CDR2 reads YDEGEE. V lost 0 bases and J lost 5, with 14 bases in between. There are 15 residues in the CDR3. The CDR3 DNA sequence: TGTGCCAGCAGCTTGGAGGCAGCAAATGTCGAGACCCAGTACTTC. Its protein product is CASSLEAANVETQYF.

V is TRBV4-2 and J is TRBJ2-7; maybe TRBD2 (6 bases). This CDR3 has 15 residues. Germline values: CDR1 LGHNA, CDR2 YNFKEQ. The V end lost 2 bases, the J end lost 6 bases, and 17 bases lay between the germline ends. CDR3 DNA: TGTGCCAGCAGCCAAAACAGCGGAGGGTCTTTCGAGCAGTACTTC. Translation gives CASSQNSGGSFEQYF.

Points on this clone: This CDR3 is also generated by other DNA sequences in the sample. This chain links TRBV29-1 with TRBJ2-7, with 9 bases identical to TRBD2. The J segment lost 7 bases and the V segment lost 6 bases, leaving 10 bases of the junction unmatched. The CDR3 has 13 residues. Germline V gene lookup returns CDR1 SQVTM and CDR2 ANQGSEA. Here the CDR3 reads CSVGGLAQGEQYF. Here the CDR3 DNA reads TGCAGCGTCGGGGGACTAGCCCAGGGGGAGCAGTACTTC.